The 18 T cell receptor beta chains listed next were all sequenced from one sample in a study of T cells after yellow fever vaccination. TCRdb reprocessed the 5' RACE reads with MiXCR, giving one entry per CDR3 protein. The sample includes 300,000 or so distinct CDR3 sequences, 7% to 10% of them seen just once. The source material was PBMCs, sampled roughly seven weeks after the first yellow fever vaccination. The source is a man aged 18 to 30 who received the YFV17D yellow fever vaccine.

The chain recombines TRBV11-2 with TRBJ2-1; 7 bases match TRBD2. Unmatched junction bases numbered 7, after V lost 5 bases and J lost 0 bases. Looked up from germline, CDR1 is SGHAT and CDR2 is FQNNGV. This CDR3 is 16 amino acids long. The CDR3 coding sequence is TGTGCCAGCAGCCTACAGCGGGATAGCTCCTACAATGAGCAGTTCTTC. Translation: CASSLQRDSSYNEQFF.

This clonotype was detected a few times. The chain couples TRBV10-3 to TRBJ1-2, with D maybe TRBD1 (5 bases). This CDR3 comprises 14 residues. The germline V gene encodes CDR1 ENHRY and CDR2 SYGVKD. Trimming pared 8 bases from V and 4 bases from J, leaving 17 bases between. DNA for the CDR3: TGTGCCATCGCGACCCGGGACCTCACCTATGGCTACACCTTC. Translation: CAIATRDLTYGYTF.

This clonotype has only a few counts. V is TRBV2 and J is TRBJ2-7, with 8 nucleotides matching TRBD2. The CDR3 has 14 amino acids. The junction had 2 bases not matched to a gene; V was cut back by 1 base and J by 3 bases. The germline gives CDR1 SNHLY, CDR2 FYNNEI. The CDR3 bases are TGTGCCAGCAGTGAAGGGCGGGGGGTCTACGAGCAGTACTTC. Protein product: CASSEGRGVYEQYF.

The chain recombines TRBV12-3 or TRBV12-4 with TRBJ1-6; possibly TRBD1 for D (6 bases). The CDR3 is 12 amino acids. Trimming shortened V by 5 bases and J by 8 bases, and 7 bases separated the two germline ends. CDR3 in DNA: TGTGCCAGCAGTAACAGGGATTCACCCCTCCACTTT. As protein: CASSNRDSPLHF.

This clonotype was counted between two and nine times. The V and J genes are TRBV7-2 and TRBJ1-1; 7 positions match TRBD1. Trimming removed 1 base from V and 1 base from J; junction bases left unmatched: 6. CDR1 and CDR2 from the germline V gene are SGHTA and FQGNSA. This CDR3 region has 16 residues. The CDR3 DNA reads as TGTGCCAGCAGCTTAGTTATCAGGACAGGGAACACTGAAGCTTTCTTT. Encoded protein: CASSLVIRTGNTEAFF.

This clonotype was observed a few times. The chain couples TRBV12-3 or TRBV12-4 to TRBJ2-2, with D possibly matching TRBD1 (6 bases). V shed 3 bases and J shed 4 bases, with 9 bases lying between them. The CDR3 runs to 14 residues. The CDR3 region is CASSFSGVTGELFF. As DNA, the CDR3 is TGTGCCAGCAGTTTTTCAGGGGTCACCGGGGAGCTGTTTTTT.

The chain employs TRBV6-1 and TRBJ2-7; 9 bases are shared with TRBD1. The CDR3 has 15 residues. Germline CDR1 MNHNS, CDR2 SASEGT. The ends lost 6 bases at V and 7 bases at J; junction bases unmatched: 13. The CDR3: CASSKQGAIGGEQYV. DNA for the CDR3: TGTGCCAGCAGCAAACAGGGGGCGATAGGGGGTGAGCAGTACGTC.

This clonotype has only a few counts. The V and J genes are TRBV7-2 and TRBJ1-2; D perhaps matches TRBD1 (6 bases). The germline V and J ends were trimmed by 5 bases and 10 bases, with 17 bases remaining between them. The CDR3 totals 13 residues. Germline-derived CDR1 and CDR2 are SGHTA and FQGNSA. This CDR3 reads CASSPRRGAPYTF. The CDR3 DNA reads TGTGCCAGCAGCCCGAGGCGGGGGGCCCCCTACACCTTC.

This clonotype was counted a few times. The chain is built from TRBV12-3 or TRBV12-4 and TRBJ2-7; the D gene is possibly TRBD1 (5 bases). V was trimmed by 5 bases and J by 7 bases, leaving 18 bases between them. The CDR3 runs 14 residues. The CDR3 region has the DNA TGTGCCAGCAGTCGCCCTGGGGCAATTTGGGAGCAGTACTTC. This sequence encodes CASSRPGAIWEQYF.

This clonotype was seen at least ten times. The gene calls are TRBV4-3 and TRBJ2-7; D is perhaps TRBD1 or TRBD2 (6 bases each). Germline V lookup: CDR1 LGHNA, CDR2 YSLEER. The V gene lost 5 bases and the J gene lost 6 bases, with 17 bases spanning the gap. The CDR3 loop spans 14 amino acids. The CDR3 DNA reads TGCGCCAGCAGCATGCAAAAAGGGGGGCGCGAGCAGTACTTC. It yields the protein CASSMQKGGREQYF.

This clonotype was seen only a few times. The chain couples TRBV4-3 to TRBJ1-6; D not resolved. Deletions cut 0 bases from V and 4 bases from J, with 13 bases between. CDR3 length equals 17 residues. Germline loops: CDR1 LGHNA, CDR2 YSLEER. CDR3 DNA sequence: TGCGCCAGCAGCCAAGAGACAATGTCTACTTATAATTCACCCCTCCACTTT. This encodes CASSQETMSTYNSPLHF.

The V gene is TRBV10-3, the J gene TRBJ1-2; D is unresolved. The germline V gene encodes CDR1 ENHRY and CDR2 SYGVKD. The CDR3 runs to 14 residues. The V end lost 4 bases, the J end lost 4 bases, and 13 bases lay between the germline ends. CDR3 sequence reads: CAISVGVSVYGYTF. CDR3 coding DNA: TGTGCCATCAGTGTCGGCGTCTCGGTCTATGGCTACACCTTC.

The CDR3: CSTRGRSSYEQYF. CDR3 coding DNA: TGCAGTACAAGGGGACGGAGCTCCTACGAGCAGTACTTC. The rearrangement links TRBV20-1 to TRBJ2-7; either TRBD1 or TRBD2 may fit D (5 bases each). Trimming took off 8 bases at V and 0 bases at J, with 14 bases between the two ends. This CDR3 comprises 13 residues. Germline CDR1 and CDR2: DFQATT and SNEGSKA (reference sequence).

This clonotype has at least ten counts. The DNA of the CDR3 is TGTGCCAGCAGCTACAGGGTTCAAGAGACCCAGTACTTC. This encodes CASSYRVQETQYF. This chain joins TRBV11-1 and TRBJ2-5, with a tentative D call TRBD1 (6 bases). The CDR3 consists of 13 residues. CDR1 and CDR2 (germline): SGHAT, FQDESV (reference sequence). Trimming stripped 4 bases from V and 2 bases from J, with 8 bases between.

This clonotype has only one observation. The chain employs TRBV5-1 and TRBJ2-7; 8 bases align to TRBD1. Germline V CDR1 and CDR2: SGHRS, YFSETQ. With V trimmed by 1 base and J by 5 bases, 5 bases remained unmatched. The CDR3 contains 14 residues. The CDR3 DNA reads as TGCGCCAGCAGCTTGCAGGGACAGGCCGACGAGCAGTACTTC. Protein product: CASSLQGQADEQYF.

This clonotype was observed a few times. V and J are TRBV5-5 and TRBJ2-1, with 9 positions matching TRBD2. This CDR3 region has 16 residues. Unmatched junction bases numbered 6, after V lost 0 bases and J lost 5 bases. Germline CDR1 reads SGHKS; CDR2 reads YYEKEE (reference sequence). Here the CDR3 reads CASSLGLAGGHNEQFF. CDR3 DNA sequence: TGTGCCAGCAGCTTGGGTTTGGCGGGGGGGCACAATGAGCAGTTCTTC.

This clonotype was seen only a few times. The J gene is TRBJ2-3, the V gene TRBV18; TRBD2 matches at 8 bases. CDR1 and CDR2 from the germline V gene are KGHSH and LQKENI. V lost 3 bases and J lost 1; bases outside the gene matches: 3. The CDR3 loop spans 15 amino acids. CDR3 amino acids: CASSPSAGGTDTQYF. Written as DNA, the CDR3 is TGTGCCAGCTCACCCTCAGCGGGGGGCACAGATACGCAGTATTTT. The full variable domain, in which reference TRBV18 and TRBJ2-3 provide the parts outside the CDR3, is NAGVMQNPRHLVRRRGQEARLRCSPMKGHSHVYWYRQLPEEGLKFMVYLQKENIIDESGMPKERFSAEFPKEGPSILRIQQVVRGDSAAYFCASSPSAGGTDTQYFGPGTRLTVL.

CDR3 coding DNA: TGTGCCAGCAGCTTAGCCTACAGGGATGGAAACACCATATATTTT. It translates to CASSLAYRDGNTIYF. This chain joins TRBV7-2 and TRBJ1-3; D may be TRBD1 (6 bases). Germline values: CDR1 SGHTA, CDR2 FQGNSA. V lost 0 bases and J lost 3, with 9 bases in between. CDR3 size: 15 residues.